One TCR beta chain is described in this entry. Its antigen remains unidentified. No base-level quality is on record; no much larger clone is a single base apart. The sample is drawn from a study of T cells after somatic rescue of genetic block (dated by TCRdb to 2018 to 2021). For context, the study as a whole: What the study looked at was long-term robustness, specifically in a T-cell system that came about through somatic rescue of a genetic block in T-cell development.

The library was built by means of the immunoSEQ multiplex PCR assay. In TCRdb, the immuneACCESS table is reduced to in-frame sequences with V and J assigned. These tables do not hold every clone; where another copy was compared, an unresolved V gene accounts for under half, and the others remain unexplained. For this sample there are roughly 120,000 clones; about nine tenths appear just once. The ten biggest clones cover more than 1.4% of the sample. The CDR3 spans 17 residues, from the cysteine through the phenylalanine. Only the CDR3 part of the read is kept: 51 bases, read in frame from the first base. Trimmed from V: 6 bases; trimmed from J: 4 bases; junction bases lacking a gene match: 12. As encoded in the germline V gene, CDR1 is SNHLY while CDR2 is FYNNEI.

Recombination linked TRBV2 to TRBJ1-3; TRBD1 aligns with 10 central bases. This sequence was found in a woman younger than 35. Sequencing was carried out using peripheral blood mononuclear cells (PBMCs). The sequenced DNA: TGTGCCAGCAGGAAACCGGGACAGGGGAGCTTAGGAAACACCATATATTTT. Translated, this is CASRKPGQGSLGNTIYF.